This is a list of T cell receptor beta chains from one sample in a study of blood T cell repertoires in COVID-19. Clones were sequenced by immunoSEQ multiplex PCR, and TCRdb holds only the in-frame ones, with some missing. In the table there are about 250,000 clones, over 75% of which are singletons. Sequencing was carried out using PBMCs or T cells enriched from blood (not recorded which). Source of these receptors: a woman younger than 30 who had recovered from COVID-19. The CDR3 runs from the conserved cysteine through the conserved F or W. D genes are given only for firm matches. Clone size, where shown, is once, few, many, or a class for clones that have expanded.

j_call,d_call,clone_size,v_call,cdr3_aa,cdr3_nt
TRBJ2-1,.,.,TRBV9,CASSVEGSGSYNEQFF,TGTGCCAGCAGCGTAGAGGGAAGCGGCTCCTACAATGAGCAGTTCTTC
TRBJ1-2,.,.,TRBV30,CAWSARTRGIYGYTF,TGTGCCTGGAGTGCCCGGACCAGAGGGATCTATGGCTACACCTTC
TRBJ1-2,TRBD1,.,TRBV7-2,CASSGRPGQRYGYTF,TGTGCCAGCAGCGGAAGACCGGGACAGCGCTATGGCTACACCTTC
TRBJ2-3,.,.,TRBV28,CASSLSPTDTQYF,TGTGCCAGCAGTTTATCCCCGACAGATACGCAGTATTTT
TRBJ2-5,TRBD2,.,TRBV28,CASSSLGASTSGLQETQYF,TGTGCCAGCAGTTCCCTAGGTGCATCGACTAGCGGTCTCCAAGAGACCCAGTACTTC
TRBJ1-1,.,.,TRBV7-2,CASSLQVGRAFF,TGTGCCAGCAGCTTACAAGTGGGGAGAGCTTTCTTT
TRBJ1-1,.,.,TRBV7-2,CASSLGPAGNTEAFF,TGTGCCAGCAGCTTAGGTCCGGCGGGGAACACTGAAGCTTTCTTT
TRBJ1-6,TRBD1,.,TRBV19,CASSIRDSGRNSPLHF,TGTGCCAGTAGTATTAGGGACAGCGGGCGAAATTCACCCCTCCACTTT
TRBJ1-5,.,once,TRBV2,CASGGRESNQPQHF,TGTGCCAGCGGGGGCAGGGAGAGCAATCAGCCCCAGCATTTT
TRBJ1-1,TRBD1,.,TRBV5-1,CASSLGGDSEAFF,TGCGCCAGCAGCTTGGGAGGGGACAGTGAAGCTTTCTTT
TRBJ1-2,TRBD1,.,TRBV30,CAWSRGGSYGYTF,TGTGCCTGGAGCAGAGGGGGCTCCTATGGCTACACCTTC
TRBJ1-1,TRBD1,once,TRBV19,CASSMPPEGAETEAFF,TGTGCCAGTAGTATGCCCCCGGAGGGGGCTGAGACTGAAGCTTTCTTT
TRBJ1-2,TRBD1,.,TRBV20-1,CSASVPGGDYGYTF,TGCAGTGCTAGTGTGCCAGGGGGAGACTATGGCTACACCTTC
TRBJ2-7,TRBD1,.,TRBV19,CASSMVGTGLVADYYEQYF,TGTGCCAGTAGTATGGTCGGGACAGGGCTGGTGGCGGACTACTACGAGCAGTACTTC
TRBJ2-5,.,.,TRBV5-1,CASSLMADQETQYF,TGCGCCAGCAGCTTGATGGCAGATCAAGAGACCCAGTACTTC
TRBJ1-1,.,once,TRBV19,CATSGVRTEAFF,TGTGCCACCTCGGGGGTCCGCACTGAAGCTTTCTTT
TRBJ2-1,TRBD1,once,TRBV19,CASSLLGTGGRSNYNEQFF,TGTGCCAGTAGTTTACTAGGGACAGGGGGCCGCTCCAATTACAATGAGCAGTTCTTC
TRBJ1-2,.,many,TRBV19,CASSIAGANYGYTF,TGTGCCAGTAGTATAGCCGGAGCTAACTATGGCTACACCTTC
TRBJ2-7,.,.,TRBV5-4,CASSLRDSSYEQYF,TGTGCCAGCAGCTTAAGAGACAGCTCCTACGAGCAGTACTTC
TRBJ2-2,TRBD1,once,TRBV27,CASSSRQGITGELFF,TGTGCCAGCAGTTCAAGACAGGGAATCACCGGGGAGCTGTTTTTT
TRBJ2-1,TRBD1,.,TRBV6-5,CASSYWADRGDKKQFF,TGTGCCAGCAGTTACTGGGCGGACAGGGGAGATAAAAAGCAGTTCTTC
TRBJ2-5,TRBD2,.,TRBV10-1,CANRTAGGFKETQYF,TGCGCCAACAGAACAGCGGGGGGTTTTAAAGAGACCCAGTACTTC
TRBJ1-1,.,.,TRBV7-2,CASSYRVGTEAFF,TGTGCCAGCAGCTACAGGGTGGGCACTGAAGCTTTCTTT
TRBJ2-2,.,.,TRBV27,CASSLSLGGVTGELFF,TGTGCCAGCAGTTTATCGTTAGGGGGGGTCACCGGGGAGCTGTTTTTT
TRBJ2-2,TRBD1,.,TRBV27,CASSSRDRGTGELFF,TGTGCCAGCAGTTCTCGTGACAGGGGAACCGGGGAGCTGTTTTTT
TRBJ1-1,TRBD1,.,TRBV6-5,CASSLGQGFTEAFF,TGTGCCAGCAGCCTCGGACAGGGTTTCACTGAAGCTTTCTTT
TRBJ2-2,.,.,TRBV14,CASSDRQALPNTGELFF,TGTGCCAGCAGTGACCGACAGGCCCTTCCGAACACCGGGGAGCTGTTTTTT
TRBJ1-1,.,.,TRBV7-2,CASSFYDSSTEAFF,TGTGCCAGCAGCTTCTACGACAGCAGCACTGAAGCTTTCTTT
TRBJ1-5,.,.,TRBV5-1,CASSLDPGQPQHF,TGCGCCAGCAGCTTGGATCCGGGTCAGCCCCAGCATTTT
TRBJ1-1,.,.,TRBV6-5,CASSYPGDTEAFF,TGTGCCAGCAGTTACCCCGGGGACACTGAAGCTTTCTTT
TRBJ1-5,.,.,TRBV28,CASSRGPNQPQHF,TGTGCCAGCAGCAGGGGACCTAATCAGCCCCAGCATTTT
TRBJ2-5,.,.,TRBV4-1,CASSQDRRRASETQYF,TGCGCCAGCAGCCAAGATCGTCGCAGGGCATCGGAGACCCAGTACTTC
TRBJ2-4,TRBD1,few,TRBV28,CASSLPPDRVHIQYF,TGTGCCAGCAGTTTACCCCCCGACAGGGTACACATTCAGTACTTC
TRBJ1-2,.,.,TRBV12-3/TRBV12-4,CASSLFQSYTF,TGTGCCAGCAGTTTATTTCAGAGCTACACCTTC
TRBJ1-2,TRBD1,once,TRBV19,CASTPPGEQGRGYTF,TGTGCCAGCACCCCTCCCGGCGAACAGGGGAGAGGCTACACCTTC
TRBJ2-3,TRBD2,.,TRBV5-1,CASSSREAGTQYF,TGCGCCAGCAGCTCCCGGGAAGCGGGGACGCAGTATTTT
TRBJ2-7,TRBD2,.,TRBV28,CASSPYYQTSGGTSSYEQYF,TGTGCCAGCAGTCCCTACTACCAGACTAGCGGGGGGACCAGCTCCTACGAGCAGTACTTC
TRBJ1-1,TRBD1,.,TRBV23-1,CAASGGLTEAFF,TGCGCCGCCTCAGGGGGTCTCACTGAAGCTTTCTTT